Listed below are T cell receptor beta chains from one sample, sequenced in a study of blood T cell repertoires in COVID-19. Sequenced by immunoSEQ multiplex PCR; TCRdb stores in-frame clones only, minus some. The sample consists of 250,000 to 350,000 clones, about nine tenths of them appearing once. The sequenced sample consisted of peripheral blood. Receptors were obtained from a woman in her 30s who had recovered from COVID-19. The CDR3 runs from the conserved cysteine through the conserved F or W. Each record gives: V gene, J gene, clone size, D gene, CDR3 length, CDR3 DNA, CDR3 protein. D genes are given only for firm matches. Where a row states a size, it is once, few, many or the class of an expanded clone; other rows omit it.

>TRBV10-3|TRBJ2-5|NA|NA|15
TGTGCCATCAGTGGTTTGGGACAATCACAAGAGACCCAGTACTTC
CAISGLGQSQETQYF
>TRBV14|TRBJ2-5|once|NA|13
TGTGCCAGCAGCCAAGATAACGGAGAGACCCAGTACTTC
CASSQDNGETQYF
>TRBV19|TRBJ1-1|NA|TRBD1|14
TGTGCCACCGGAAGGGGGCTCGGGGTTACTGAAGCTTTCTTT
CATGRGLGVTEAFF
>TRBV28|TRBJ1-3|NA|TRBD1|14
TGTGCCAGCAGCGTGACAGGGGGGGGAAACACCATATATTTT
CASSVTGGGNTIYF
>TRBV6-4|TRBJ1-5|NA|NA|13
TGTGCCAGCAGTGAGAGGAGCAATCAGCCCCAGCATTTT
CASSERSNQPQHF
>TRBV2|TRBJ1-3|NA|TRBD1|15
TGTGCCAGCAGACCGACAGGGGGCTCTGGAAACACCATATATTTT
CASRPTGGSGNTIYF
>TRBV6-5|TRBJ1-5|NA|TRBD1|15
TGTGCCAGCAGTCATGGACAGGGGGTCAATCAGCCCCAGCATTTT
CASSHGQGVNQPQHF
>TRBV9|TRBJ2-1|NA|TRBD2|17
TGTGCCAGCAGCGTAGGGGGAGCGGGGACCTCCTACAATGAGCAGTTCTTC
CASSVGGAGTSYNEQFF
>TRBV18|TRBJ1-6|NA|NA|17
TGTGCCAGCTCCGCTGGAGGGAAGGGGTGGAATAATTCACCCCTCCACTTT
CASSAGGKGWNNSPLHF
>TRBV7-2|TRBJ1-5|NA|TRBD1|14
TGTGCCAGCAGAAAGACAGGGGTAGATCAGCCCCAGCATTTT
CASRKTGVDQPQHF